A single sample is the source of the 10 T cell receptor beta chains below, sequenced in a study of blood T cell repertoires in COVID-19. This table comes from immunoSEQ multiplex PCR, and its TCRdb copy is limited to in-frame clones, with some not included. In the table there are over 150,000 clones, around 85% of which are singletons. Input material: PBMCs or T cells enriched from blood (not recorded which). All receptors derive from a man aged 35 to 55 who had recovered from COVID-19.

The gene calls are TRBV5-1 and TRBJ2-7; 7 bases align to TRBD1. V was pared by 0 bases and J by 4 bases, with 7 bases of the junction left unmatched. The CDR3 covers 15 residues. Germline V gene data show CDR1 as SGHRS and CDR2 as YFSETQ. CDR3: CASSLGNRGGYEQYF. The CDR3 DNA sequence: TGCGCCAGCAGCTTGGGGAACAGGGGTGGGTACGAGCAGTACTTC.

The chain couples TRBV27 to TRBJ2-4; the match to TRBD1 covers 11 bases. Germline CDR1 and CDR2: MNHEY and SMNVEV (reference sequence). The V gene end was trimmed by 9 bases and the J gene end by 4 bases; junction bases not matched to a gene: 5. This CDR3 contains 14 residues. The CDR3 here is CASIGQGAKNIQYF. CDR3 nucleotides: TGTGCCAGTATTGGACAGGGGGCGAAAAACATTCAGTACTTC.

There are a few counts of this clone. The chain has TRBV6-5 and TRBJ2-6; no firm D call. This CDR3 spans 13 amino acids. Germline assignment: CDR1 MNHEY and CDR2 SVGAGI. V gave up 6 bases and J gave up 0 bases, with 3 bases separating them. CDR3 protein: CASRSSGANVLTF. The CDR3 coding sequence is TGTGCCAGCAGGAGCTCTGGGGCCAACGTCCTGACTTTC.

This clone was recorded a few times. V is TRBV11-3 and J is TRBJ2-7, with unresolved D. Germline V gene sequence: CDR1 SGHNT, CDR2 YENEEA. The CDR3 spans 14 residues. V lost 1 base and J lost 1, with 8 bases in between. CDR3 sequence (DNA): TGTGCCAGCAGCTTAGTTGGAGCTTCCTACGAGCAGTACTTC. It translates to CASSLVGASYEQYF.

This clone was observed a single time. CDR3 DNA sequence: TGTGCCAGCAGATTAGGGGGGGTCAATGAGCAGTTCTTC. This translates into CASRLGGVNEQFF. The gene calls are TRBV27 and TRBJ2-1, with D possibly TRBD2 on 7 matching bases. CDR3 length equals 13 residues. V was pared by 6 bases and J by 6 bases, with 12 bases between. The germline CDR1 and CDR2 sequences are MNHEY and SMNVEV (reference sequence).

The J gene is TRBJ1-2, the V gene TRBV24-1; the match to TRBD1 covers 12 bases. The junction had 4 bases not matched to a gene; V was cut back by 4 bases and J by 2 bases. The CDR3 runs to 16 residues. Germline lookup yields CDR1 KGHDR and CDR2 SFDVKD. The CDR3 sequence is CATSEPGTGGNYGYTF. The CDR3 DNA is TGTGCCACCAGTGAACCCGGGACAGGGGGCAACTATGGCTACACCTTC.

The rearrangement links TRBV18 to TRBJ2-1; D is undetermined. CDR3 size: 16 residues. CDR1 and CDR2 from the germline V gene are KGHSH and LQKENI. Trimming pared 0 bases from V and 2 bases from J, leaving 11 bases between. Here the CDR3 DNA reads TGTGCCAGCTCACCACCGGTAGGAAGCGCCTACAATGAGCAGTTCTTC. It encodes CASSPPVGSAYNEQFF.

The rearrangement links TRBV7-9 to TRBJ2-3; 10 nucleotides agree with TRBD2. The J segment lost 5 bases and the V segment lost 5 bases, leaving 10 bases of the junction unmatched. CDR1 is SEHNR, CDR2 FQNEAQ, per germline (reference sequence). This CDR3 is 16 amino acids long. The CDR3 here is CASSPWSSGSVDTQYF. The CDR3 DNA follows: TGTGCCAGCAGCCCGTGGTCTAGCGGGAGCGTAGATACGCAGTATTTT.

The CDR3 loop reads CASSLSGTSGYEQFF. CDR3 nucleotides: TGTGCCAGCAGTTTGTCCGGGACTAGCGGTTATGAGCAGTTCTTC. The genes are TRBV28 and TRBJ2-1; 11 nucleotides align to TRBD2. V was clipped by 3 bases and J by 8 bases; unmatched bases: 6. Germline loops: CDR1 MDHEN, CDR2 SYDVKM. The CDR3 sequence is 15 residues long.

V is TRBV11-2 and J is TRBJ1-2, with TRBD1 as a possible D gene (6 bases). V was cut by 1 base and J by 8 bases, with 20 bases left in between. Germline values: CDR1 SGHAT, CDR2 FQNNGV. This CDR3 contains 16 residues. The CDR3 region is CASSLGGAYREGGYTF. The DNA for the CDR3 is TGTGCCAGCAGCTTAGGAGGGGCTTACAGGGAGGGAGGCTACACCTTC. Filled out from reference TRBV11-2 and TRBJ1-2, the complete variable domain reads EAGVAQSPRYKIIEKRQSVAFWCNPISGHATLYWYQQILGQGPKLLIQFQNNGVVDDSQLPKDRFSAERLKGVDSTLKIQPAKLEDSAVYLCASSLGGAYREGGYTFGSGTRLTVV.